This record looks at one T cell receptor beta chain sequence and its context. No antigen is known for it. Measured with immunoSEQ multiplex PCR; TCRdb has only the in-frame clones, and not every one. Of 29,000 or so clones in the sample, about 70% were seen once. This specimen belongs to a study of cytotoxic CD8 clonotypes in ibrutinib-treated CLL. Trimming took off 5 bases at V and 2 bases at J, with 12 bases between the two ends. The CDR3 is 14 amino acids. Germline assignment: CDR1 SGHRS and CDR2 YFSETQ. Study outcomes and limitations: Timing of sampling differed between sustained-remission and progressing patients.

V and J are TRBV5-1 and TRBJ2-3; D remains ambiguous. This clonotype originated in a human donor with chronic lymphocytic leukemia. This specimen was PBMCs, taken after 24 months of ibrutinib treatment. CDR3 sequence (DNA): TGCGCCAGCAGGACGCAGTCAGCCACAGATACGCAGTATTTT. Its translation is CASRTQSATDTQYF.